A selection of T cell receptor beta chains follows, all from one sample in a study of blood T cell repertoires in COVID-19. Assay: immunoSEQ multiplex PCR; the TCRdb copy retains only in-frame clones and omits some. Of more than 80,000 clones listed, roughly 83% are singletons. Sample: peripheral blood. These TCRs come from a woman of 80 years or more with active or convalescent COVID-19. Both conserved end residues are part of each CDR3. A D gene is named only where the DNA matches it firmly. Not all rows give a size; the values are once, few, many and, for expanded clones, a class.

>TRBV15|once|TRBJ1-1|.
TGTGCCACCAGCAGAGGGGAGGGCTTGAACACTGAAGCTTTCTTT
CATSRGEGLNTEAFF
>TRBV7-3|.|TRBJ2-2|.
TGTGCCAGCAGCCCCGTGGGCGGGGACACCGGGGAGCTGTTTTTT
CASSPVGGDTGELFF
>TRBV6-5|.|TRBJ1-1|TRBD1
TGTGCCAGCAGCCCCAGGGGGCTCTCTAACACTGAAGCTTTCTTT
CASSPRGLSNTEAFF
>TRBV19|.|TRBJ2-7|TRBD1
TGTGCCAGTTCCAGGGGGACCCTACCCTACGAGCAGTACTTC
CASSRGTLPYEQYF
>TRBV5-1|.|TRBJ2-1|TRBD2
TGCGCCAGCAGCTTGGGCAGCGGGGGGGCCTATGAGCAGTTCTTC
CASSLGSGGAYEQFF
>TRBV19|.|TRBJ2-2|TRBD2
TGTGCCAGTAGTATAACTAGCGCGAACACCGGGGAGCTGTTTTTT
CASSITSANTGELFF
>TRBV18|many|TRBJ2-7|.
TGTGCCAGCTCACCACTAGCGGTACACTCCTACGAGCAGTACTTC
CASSPLAVHSYEQYF
>TRBV19|.|TRBJ1-1|TRBD1
TGTGCCAGTAGTACGACAGGGTTAACTGAAGCTTTCTTT
CASSTTGLTEAFF
>TRBV18|.|TRBJ1-5|.
TGTGCCAGCTCACCATCTAATCAGCCCCAGCATTTT
CASSPSNQPQHF
>TRBV5-1|few|TRBJ2-5|.
TGCGCCAGCAGCTTGTTCGGGACACCTCAAGAGACCCAGTACTTC
CASSLFGTPQETQYF
>TRBV2|.|TRBJ1-1|.
TGTGCCAGTTTAACAGGGTGGGGCACTGAAGCTTTCTTT
CASLTGWGTEAFF
>TRBV28|.|TRBJ2-5|TRBD1
TGTGCCAGCAGGGCGATGGGACAGGGTTGGATCCAGTACTTC
CASRAMGQGWIQYF
>TRBV5-1|.|TRBJ1-6|TRBD1
TGCGCCAGCAGCTTGGGGGGGACAGGGCATTCACCCCTCCACTTT
CASSLGGTGHSPLHF
>TRBV5-4|.|TRBJ2-3|.
TGTGCCAGCACAATGACTGGAACAGATACGCAGTATTTT
CASTMTGTDTQYF
>TRBV6-2/TRBV6-3|.|TRBJ2-5|.
TGTGCCAGCAGTTACGAGTCTAGATTAGAGACCCAGTACTTC
CASSYESRLETQYF
>TRBV3-1/TRBV3-2|.|TRBJ1-4|TRBD1
TGTGCCAGCAGCCCGGGGACAGGGGCCGGAAAACTGTTTTTT
CASSPGTGAGKLFF
>TRBV28|.|TRBJ2-3|.
TGTGCCAGCAGTTTTACAAACACAGATACGCAGTATTTT
CASSFTNTDTQYF
>TRBV27|.|TRBJ2-3|TRBD1
TGTGCCAGCAGTCCCGGACAGGCCAAGCATACGCAGTATTTT
CASSPGQAKHTQYF